Detailed here is one T cell receptor beta chain. A Seattle source enrolled patients during active infection and followed them longitudinally. Trimming stripped 4 bases from V and 4 bases from J, with 13 bases between. The CDR3 has 13 residues. The germline gives CDR1 GTSNPN, CDR2 SVGIG (reference sequence). The data were obtained in a study of blood T cell repertoires in COVID-19. About the study: Spain, Italy and the United States supplied samples that represented acute and convalescent COVID-19. T cells, B-cell-depleted T cells, or PBMCs provided the cDNA or gDNA that served as material.

Authors' processing steps: Cell counts per sample came from amplifying reference gene primers. Libraries were prepared by immunoSEQ multiplex PCR; TCRdb keeps only in-frame clonotypes and omits some of them. V, J and clone size were drawn from that table, and D and trimming were deduced from the DNA. Of approximately 240,000 clones listed, roughly 91% were seen once; the top ten hold over 0.8%. The TCR was taken from a man aged 30 to 39 with COVID-19, enrolled during active disease. The chain combines TRBV30 with TRBJ1-1, with D unclear. The sample consisted of peripheral blood. Here the CDR3 reads CAWTAKRSTEAFF. CDR3 nucleotide sequence: TGTGCCTGGACGGCCAAACGGAGCACTGAAGCTTTCTTT.